The rows below give T cell receptor beta chains drawn from one sample of a study of OX40 agonist ivuxolimab in advanced cancers. Assay used: immunoSEQ multiplex PCR; TCRdb lists only in-frame clones, some missing. The sample contains approximately 10,000 clones, roughly 86% of which appear only once. The sample was CD4+ or CD8+ T cells sorted from blood, taken in a trial of the OX40 agonist ivuxolimab. These receptor sequences come from an adult with an advanced solid tumor such as melanoma, head and neck, liver or kidney cancer. CDR3s include the opening cysteine and the closing phenylalanine or tryptophan. The order of the fields is J gene, clone size, V gene, D gene, CDR3 protein, CDR3 DNA. A D gene is named only where the DNA matches it firmly. Rows may omit the clone size; those that give it use once, few, many or a size class.

J: TRBJ2-5
size: few
V: TRBV11-3
D: TRBD2
CDR3: CASSPGLAGLQETQYF
DNA: TGTGCCAGCAGCCCGGGACTAGCGGGGCTACAAGAGACCCAGTACTTC

J: TRBJ2-1
size: once
V: TRBV6-1
D: TRBD2
CDR3: CASSDQASGYNEQFF
DNA: TGTGCCAGCAGTGATCAGGCTAGCGGCTACAATGAGCAGTTCTTC

J: TRBJ2-3
size: -
V: TRBV27
D: -
CDR3: CASSVPPLTDTQYF
DNA: TGTGCCAGCAGTGTTCCCCCCCTCACAGATACGCAGTATTTT

J: TRBJ2-3
size: -
V: TRBV11-1
D: -
CDR3: CASSFRRERLTDTQYF
DNA: TGTGCCAGCAGCTTTCGTAGGGAGCGGCTCACAGATACGCAGTATTTT

J: TRBJ2-5
size: -
V: TRBV6-6
D: -
CDR3: CASSYLAEQETQYF
DNA: TGTGCCAGCAGTTACTTGGCGGAGCAAGAGACCCAGTACTTC

J: TRBJ1-2
size: -
V: TRBV13
D: TRBD1
CDR3: CASSQRSQGVGGYTF
DNA: TGTGCCAGCAGCCAAAGGTCCCAGGGGGTTGGTGGCTACACCTTC

J: TRBJ2-7
size: medium-sized
V: TRBV5-1
D: TRBD2
CDR3: CASSPGLAGYEQYF
DNA: TGCGCCAGCAGCCCCGGACTAGCGGGTTACGAGCAGTACTTC

J: TRBJ2-7
size: once
V: TRBV7-9
D: -
CDR3: CASERGGSYEQYF
DNA: TGTGCCAGCGAAAGAGGGGGCTCCTACGAGCAGTACTTC

J: TRBJ1-5
size: once
V: TRBV19
D: TRBD1
CDR3: CASSTGGPNQPQHF
DNA: TGTGCCAGTAGTACAGGGGGCCCAAATCAGCCCCAGCATTTT

J: TRBJ2-7
size: -
V: TRBV7-9
D: -
CDR3: CASSPPATGSSYEQYF
DNA: TGTGCCAGCAGCCCCCCAGCTACCGGGAGCTCCTACGAGCAGTACTTC

J: TRBJ2-1
size: -
V: TRBV27
D: -
CDR3: CASNRGADEQFF
DNA: TGTGCCAGCAATCGCGGGGCGGATGAGCAGTTCTTC

J: TRBJ1-5
size: few
V: TRBV6-1
D: -
CDR3: CASTPSGVSQPQHF
DNA: TGTGCCAGCACCCCCTCCGGGGTAAGTCAGCCCCAGCATTTT

J: TRBJ1-5
size: -
V: TRBV5-6
D: TRBD1
CDR3: CASSLDRGVNQPQHF
DNA: TGTGCCAGCAGCTTAGACAGGGGGGTCAATCAGCCCCAGCATTTT

J: TRBJ2-3
size: -
V: TRBV7-6
D: -
CDR3: CASSSFQGPDTQYF
DNA: TGTGCCAGCAGCTCATTTCAGGGCCCAGATACGCAGTATTTT

J: TRBJ2-1
size: -
V: TRBV6-1
D: TRBD2
CDR3: CASSRLAELNEQFF
DNA: TGTGCCAGCAGTCGACTAGCGGAGCTCAATGAGCAGTTCTTC

J: TRBJ2-5
size: -
V: TRBV27
D: -
CDR3: CASSLLNSDETQYF
DNA: TGTGCCAGCAGTTTATTAAACAGTGACGAGACCCAGTACTTC

J: TRBJ2-1
size: once
V: TRBV5-1
D: TRBD2
CDR3: CASSPGLAGGAWNEQFF
DNA: TGCGCCAGCAGCCCCGGACTAGCGGGGGGAGCTTGGAATGAGCAGTTCTTC

J: TRBJ2-1
size: -
V: TRBV7-2
D: -
CDR3: CASSALWVGSYNEQFF
DNA: TGTGCCAGCAGCGCCCTTTGGGTGGGCTCCTACAATGAGCAGTTCTTC

J: TRBJ2-7
size: -
V: TRBV7-9
D: -
CDR3: CASTQGPFYEQYF
DNA: TGTGCCAGCACCCAAGGACCTTTCTACGAGCAGTACTTC

J: TRBJ2-1
size: -
V: TRBV5-5
D: -
CDR3: CASSLWVSSSYNEQFF
DNA: TGTGCCAGCAGCTTGTGGGTAAGCTCCTCCTACAATGAGCAGTTCTTC

J: TRBJ2-1
size: -
V: TRBV9
D: TRBD1
CDR3: CASSVAYRGSYNEQFF
DNA: TGTGCCAGCAGCGTAGCTTACAGGGGATCCTACAATGAGCAGTTCTTC

J: TRBJ1-1
size: -
V: TRBV7-9
D: TRBD1
CDR3: CASSATGGATEAFF
DNA: TGTGCCAGCAGCGCCACAGGGGGGGCCACTGAAGCTTTCTTT

J: TRBJ2-3
size: -
V: TRBV30
D: -
CDR3: CAWSLWSTDTQYF
DNA: TGTGCCTGGAGTCTTTGGAGCACAGATACGCAGTATTTT

J: TRBJ2-1
size: -
V: TRBV9
D: -
CDR3: CASSVSRTSVENEQFF
DNA: TGTGCCAGCAGCGTATCCCGGACCTCGGTGGAAAATGAGCAGTTCTTC

J: TRBJ2-7
size: -
V: TRBV2
D: -
CDR3: CASTPGYNEQYF
DNA: TGTGCCAGCACGCCCGGGTATAACGAGCAGTACTTC

J: TRBJ2-3
size: -
V: TRBV4-1
D: TRBD2
CDR3: CASSQSGGSPDTQYF
DNA: TGCGCCAGCAGCCAATCGGGGGGTTCCCCAGATACGCAGTATTTT

J: TRBJ2-7
size: -
V: TRBV4-1
D: TRBD2
CDR3: CASSQISGSSYEQYF
DNA: TGCGCCAGCAGCCAAATCAGCGGGAGCTCCTACGAGCAGTACTTC

J: TRBJ1-3
size: -
V: TRBV28
D: -
CDR3: CASSFGATSGNTIYF
DNA: TGTGCCAGCAGTTTCGGGGCGACCTCTGGAAACACCATATATTTT

J: TRBJ2-2
size: once
V: TRBV4-1
D: -
CDR3: CASSQVGLYGELFF
DNA: TGCGCCAGCAGCCAAGTGGGGCTTTACGGGGAGCTGTTTTTT

J: TRBJ2-1
size: -
V: TRBV6-1
D: TRBD1
CDR3: CASSEDGTAYNEQFF
DNA: TGTGCCAGCAGTGAAGACGGGACAGCCTACAATGAGCAGTTCTTC

J: TRBJ2-5
size: -
V: TRBV7-9
D: TRBD2
CDR3: CASTPRSSGGQETQYF
DNA: TGTGCCAGCACCCCACGGAGTTCGGGGGGGCAAGAGACCCAGTACTTC

J: TRBJ2-7
size: -
V: TRBV6-5
D: -
CDR3: CASSYSPRRRSSEQYF
DNA: TGTGCCAGCAGTTACTCTCCCAGGAGGAGGTCCAGCGAGCAGTACTTC

J: TRBJ2-7
size: -
V: TRBV7-9
D: -
CDR3: CASQGGTYEQYF
DNA: TGTGCCAGCCAGGGGGGAACCTACGAGCAGTACTTC

J: TRBJ2-2
size: -
V: TRBV7-9
D: -
CDR3: CASSGGGGTGELFF
DNA: TGTGCCAGCAGTGGCGGAGGGGGTACCGGGGAGCTGTTTTTT

J: TRBJ2-3
size: -
V: TRBV29-1
D: -
CDR3: CSPRFVGENTQYF
DNA: TGCAGCCCTCGATTTGTGGGGGAGAATACGCAGTATTTT

J: TRBJ1-2
size: -
V: TRBV30
D: TRBD1
CDR3: CAWSAGTGMYGYTF
DNA: TGTGCCTGGAGTGCGGGGACAGGGATGTACGGCTACACCTTC

J: TRBJ2-2
size: once
V: TRBV6-5
D: -
CDR3: CASSLNTGELFF
DNA: TGTGCCAGCAGCTTAAACACCGGGGAGCTGTTTTTT

J: TRBJ1-1
size: -
V: TRBV5-4
D: -
CDR3: CASSFGIFTEAFF
DNA: TGTGCCAGCAGCTTCGGGATCTTCACTGAAGCTTTCTTT

J: TRBJ1-1
size: once
V: TRBV27
D: -
CDR3: CASSLRGGPIQNTEAFF
DNA: TGTGCCAGCAGTTTGAGGGGGGGTCCAATCCAGAACACTGAAGCTTTCTTT

J: TRBJ2-7
size: once
V: TRBV5-1
D: -
CDR3: CASSPGTNAPSYEQYF
DNA: TGCGCCAGCAGCCCTGGGACCAACGCCCCCTCCTACGAGCAGTACTTC

J: TRBJ2-1
size: -
V: TRBV21-1
D: -
CDR3: CASSRTGGRHYNEQFF
DNA: TGTGCCAGCAGCCGAACTGGCGGGAGACACTACAATGAGCAGTTCTTC

J: TRBJ2-7
size: -
V: TRBV4-2
D: TRBD2
CDR3: CASSRGLASNEQYF
DNA: TGTGCCAGCAGCCGGGGACTAGCCAGCAACGAGCAGTACTTC

J: TRBJ2-3
size: -
V: TRBV28
D: -
CDR3: CASSFDGILTDTQYF
DNA: TGTGCCAGCAGTTTTGACGGCATTCTGACAGATACGCAGTATTTT